This TCR beta chain was profiled in a study of blood T cell repertoires in COVID-19. The repertoire was sequenced with immunoSEQ multiplex PCR; TCRdb's copy has only in-frame clones and lacks some. Of about 250,000 clones listed, more than 75% are singletons. CDR1 and CDR2 (germline): LGHDT, YNNKEL (reference sequence). The ends lost 4 bases at V and 4 bases at J; junction bases unmatched: 6. The CDR3 runs 15 residues. Resolution of symptoms, clearance, or two negative PCRs was present in recovered Cohort 3 donors. This clonotype originated in a man aged 35-49 years who had recovered from COVID-19. Specimen: PBMCs or T cells enriched from blood (not recorded which). The chain uses TRBV3-1 (or the pseudogene TRBV3-2) and TRBJ1-5; 8 nucleotides align to TRBD1. The CDR3 bases are TGTGCCAGCAGCCCAGGGGGCCGCGAAAATCAGCCCCAGCATTTT. Its translation is CASSPGGRENQPQHF.